This T cell receptor (beta chain) was sequenced during a study of shared clonotypes between healthy human individuals. Germline V gene sequence: CDR1 SGHDT, CDR2 YYEEEE. The ends were cut back, 0 bases at V and 7 bases at J, with 19 bases in the middle. The CDR3 sequence is 17 residues long. Sequencing used immunoSEQ multiplex PCR; TCRdb keeps in-frame clones, though not all of them. The repertoire holds 1.4 million to 1.5 million clones, approximately 96% seen once, with approximately 1.1% in the top ten. The origin of this receptor is a man aged 30-40 years in good health. This chain connects TRBV5-6 to TRBJ1-4; tentative D call: TRBD1 (5 bases). The source material was naive CD4+ T cells sorted from blood. Subset indicated: CD45RA+ positively selected. CDR3 loop: CASSLALVGPWGEKLFF. CDR3 sequence (DNA): TGTGCCAGCAGCTTGGCGCTGGTGGGGCCCTGGGGTGAAAAACTGTTTTTT.